Below, one T cell receptor beta chain is given with its context. The data derive from a study of blood T cell repertoires in COVID-19. Study information: The United States, Italy and Spain supplied acute and convalescent COVID-19 samples. Nucleic acid was either cDNA or gDNA, and it came from T cells, B-cell-depleted T cells, or PBMCs.

How the authors handled the data: Amplification from reference gene primers served as the basis for estimated nucleated cell counts. Method: immunoSEQ multiplex PCR; TCRdb's copy keeps in-frame clones and lacks some. V, J and clone size derive from that table, while D and trimming were established from the DNA sequence. The repertoire holds 100,000 or so clones, with approximately 90% as singletons. Germline CDR1 and CDR2: SQVTM and ANQGSEA. V was shortened by 2 bases and J by 2 bases, with 14 bases between the two germline ends. This CDR3 comprises 15 residues. The sequence was collected from a man aged 50-60 years with active COVID-19. The J gene is TRBJ2-3, the V gene TRBV29-1, with a tentative D call TRBD1 (5 bases). The sample consisted of peripheral blood. CDR3 loop: CSVEKPQGNTDTQYF. In nucleotides, the CDR3 is TGCAGCGTTGAAAAACCCCAGGGAAACACAGATACGCAGTATTTT.